Listed here are 5 T cell receptor beta chains from one sample, sequenced in a study of cytomegalovirus exposure and HLA in healthy donors. PCR primers comprised 60 Vbeta and 13 Jbeta primers. Produced via immunoSEQ multiplex PCR; TCRdb's table is partial and in-frame only. The sample lists about 150,000 clones; roughly four fifths were seen once. Sequenced input: PBMCs. These TCRs come from a young man in good health and CMV-seronegative.

The chain combines TRBV30 with TRBJ2-4; the D is unclear. V lost 2 bases and J lost 6, with 14 bases in between. CDR3 length: 14 amino acids. Looked up from germline, CDR1 is GTSNPN and CDR2 is SVGIG (reference sequence). This CDR3 reads CAWSLLNPGNIQYF. CDR3 bases: TGTGCCTGGAGTCTCCTTAACCCGGGAAACATTCAGTACTTC. The entire variable domain, with the rest obtained from reference TRBV30 and TRBJ2-4, is as follows: SQTIHQWPATLVQPVGSPLSLECTVEGTSNPNLYWYRQAAGRGLQLLFYSVGIGQISSEVPQNLSASRPQDRQFILSSKKLLLSDSGFYLCAWSLLNPGNIQYFGAGTRLSVL.

V is TRBV25-1 and J is TRBJ1-1; D gene unclear. The CDR3 has 13 residues. The V and J ends lost 6 bases and 3 bases respectively, with 11 bases between them. Germline CDR1 and CDR2: MGHDK and SYGVNS. The CDR3 spells CASRARGDTEAFF. The CDR3 nucleotides are TGTGCCAGCAGAGCCCGGGGAGACACTGAAGCTTTCTTT.

This chain connects TRBV4-3 to TRBJ2-7; no firm D call. The CDR3 loop spans 13 amino acids. The V end was cut by 1 base, the J end by 7 bases, with 11 bases between. The germline V gene encodes CDR1 LGHNA and CDR2 YSLEER. The chain's CDR3 is CASSQVVQREQYF. The CDR3, as DNA: TGCGCCAGCAGCCAAGTGGTCCAGAGGGAGCAGTACTTC.

Only one count was recorded for this clone. In DNA, the CDR3 is TGTGCCAGCAGCGGAACCGGGACTAGCGGACCGACACCCTACGAGCAGTACTTC. Protein sequence: CASSGTGTSGPTPYEQYF. This rearrangement joins TRBV7-9 to TRBJ2-7; 11 nucleotides match TRBD2. This CDR3 has 18 residues. Germline loops: CDR1 SEHNR, CDR2 FQNEAQ (reference sequence). With 5 bases clipped from V and 2 bases from J, the junction kept 14 bases outside the gene matches.

The chain has TRBV11-2 and TRBJ2-3; 8 bases line up with TRBD1. Losses at the gene ends were 1 base for V and 0 bases for J; bases not matched to a gene: 3. This CDR3 comprises 16 residues. The germline CDR1 and CDR2 sequences are SGHAT and FQNNGV. The CDR3 loop is CASSLGDRTSTDTQYF. The CDR3 DNA sequence: TGTGCCAGCAGCTTAGGGGACAGGACTAGCACAGATACGCAGTATTTT.